Each of the 8 T cell receptor beta chains below was sequenced from the same sample in a study of blood T cell repertoires in COVID-19. The assay was immunoSEQ multiplex PCR, and TCRdb's table has in-frame clones only and misses some. This table has 27,000 or so clones, about 90% appearing once. The source material was peripheral blood. Source of these receptors: a human donor in a cohort sampled during active COVID-19.

V and J are TRBV18 and TRBJ1-2; 7 bases fit TRBD1. The germline V gene has CDR1 KGHSH and CDR2 LQKENI. CDR3 length equals 13 residues. V was pared by 6 bases and J by 5 bases, with 6 bases of the junction left unmatched. CDR3 nucleotides: TGTGCCAGCTCTCGACAGGGTTTGTATGGCTACACCTTC. It yields the protein CASSRQGLYGYTF.

The V and J genes are TRBV21-1 and TRBJ1-2. TRBV21-1 is described as a pseudogene. The CDR3 sequence is 16 residues long. CDR3 DNA sequence: TGTGCCAGCAGCAAAGGGGAGGCTTTCGGGGGTCTCAGCTACACCTTC. It codes for CASSKGEAFGGLSYTF.

This clone has only a few counts. This chain links TRBV18 with TRBJ1-5, with D perhaps TRBD1 (5 bases). V lost 1 base, J lost 7 bases, and 11 bases lay in between. This CDR3 has 14 residues. Germline V gives CDR1 KGHSH, CDR2 LQKENI. CDR3 region: CASSPQGVGQPQHF. The CDR3 region has the DNA TGTGCCAGCTCACCACAAGGGGTGGGACAGCCCCAGCATTTT.

The chain joins TRBV18 to TRBJ1-1; possibly TRBD1 for D (6 bases). The germline V and J ends were trimmed by 2 bases and 5 bases, with 15 bases remaining between them. CDR3 size: 15 residues. Germline V gene data show CDR1 as KGHSH and CDR2 as LQKENI. CDR3 sequence reads: CASSPSGGRGTEAFF. CDR3 DNA sequence: TGTGCCAGCTCACCATCGGGGGGGCGAGGGACTGAAGCTTTCTTT.

In this sample, this clone turned up a few times. The V gene is TRBV6-4, the J gene TRBJ2-7; the D is unclear. The CDR3 loop spans 13 amino acids. Trimming cost V 4 bases and J 6 bases, with 13 bases left between them. CDR1 MRHNA and CDR2 SNTAGT come from the germline V gene. CDR3 loop: CASSVDNYGEQYF. CDR3 nucleotide sequence: TGTGCCAGCAGTGTCGACAATTACGGCGAGCAGTACTTC.

The V gene is TRBV7-8, the J gene TRBJ1-2; TRBD1 agrees at 8 bases. CDR3 length: 13 residues. Unmatched junction bases numbered 7, after V lost 6 bases and J lost 7 bases. The germline CDR1 and CDR2 sequences are SGHVS and FQNEAQ. The CDR3 coding sequence is TGTGCCAGCAGTAGACCAGGGACAGGTGGCTACACCTTC. Translating gives CASSRPGTGGYTF.

The chain joins TRBV7-6 to TRBJ1-2; 8 positions agree with TRBD1. Germline V CDR1 and CDR2: SGHVS, FNYEAQ. The J segment lost 4 bases and the V segment lost 2 bases, leaving 15 bases of the junction unmatched. There are 18 residues in the CDR3. The CDR3 DNA sequence: TGTGCCAGCAGCTTAACCTCGCCTCTCAGGACAGGGTTCTATGGCTACACCTTC. Residues: CASSLTSPLRTGFYGYTF.

This clone has a single count. V gene TRBV19 combines with J gene TRBJ1-1, with TRBD1 matching over 9 bases. CDR1 and CDR2 (germline): LNHDA, SQIVND (reference sequence). The trim removed 4 bases at V and 4 bases at J, leaving 4 bases unmatched. The CDR3 covers 14 residues. CDR3 bases: TGTGCCAGTAGTAGGGACAGGGATTTCACTGAAGCTTTCTTT. Residues: CASSRDRDFTEAFF. The full variable domain, completed using reference TRBV19 and TRBJ1-1, is DGGITQSPKYLFRKEGQNVTLSCEQNLNHDAMYWYRQDPGQGLRLIYYSQIVNDFQKGDIAEGYSVSREKKESFPLTVTSAQKNPTAFYLCASSRDRDFTEAFFGQGTRLTVV.